The next 28 T cell receptor beta chains were all read from a single sample in a study of T cell clonality in common variable immunodeficiency (dated by TCRdb to the mid-2010s). Preparation of the library involved the immunoSEQ multiplex PCR assay. Not all clones reach the TCRdb copy of this immuneACCESS table, which keeps in-frame sequences only. Checked studies attribute under half of the gap to unresolved V genes and leave the rest unexplained. This sample contains tens of thousands of clones, none of which is a singleton. Jointly, the top ten make up approximately 2.2% of the sample. Sequencing used peripheral blood mononuclear cells. The origin of the receptors is a person aged 18-70 years in good health.

This clone was seen more than once but under ten times. Read sequence stops 3 residues before the CDR3 end, and the germline J gene provides the missing end. The J gene is TRBJ2-5, the V gene TRBV11-2; D is possibly TRBD1 (6 bases). The CDR3 contains 15 residues. Germline values: CDR1 SGHAT, CDR2 FQNNGV. V shed 5 bases and J shed 4 bases, with 17 bases lying between them. The covered CDR3 bases are TGTGCCAGCAGCCTACGGACAGATCGCGGAGAGACC. The encoded protein is CASSLRTDRGET. The full CDR3 protein reads CASSLRTDRGETQYF.

This clone has a count of ten or more. The read stops 3 residues short of the end of the CDR3; the missing end is completed from the germline J gene. J is TRBJ2-3 and V is TRBV20-1; tentatively, D is TRBD1 (6 bases). The CDR3 has 13 residues. Trimming took 6 bases from V and 2 from J, leaving 12 bases between them. Germline CDR1 reads DFQATT; CDR2 reads SNEGSKA (reference sequence). The CDR3: CSAWTVPTDTQYF. Incomplete CDR3 DNA: TGCAGTGCCTGGACAGTACCCACAGATACG.

This clone was counted many times. Coverage ceases 3 residues before the CDR3 finishes, and the germline J gene fills in the end. The chain couples TRBV12-3 or TRBV12-4 to TRBJ2-7; TRBD2 might be the D (6 bases). The germline V and J ends were trimmed by 8 bases and 3 bases, with 14 bases remaining between them. This CDR3 comprises 13 residues. Partial CDR3 DNA: TGTGCCAGCTCCTCCGCGGGGATCTACGAG. This sequence encodes CASSSAGIYE. The entire CDR3 sequence reads CASSSAGIYEQYF.

This clone was seen repeatedly, ten times or more. The read ends 3 residues early relative to the CDR3; the germline J gene fills the gap. The rearrangement links TRBV30 to TRBJ2-5; D gene uncertain. Germline-derived CDR1 and CDR2 are GTSNPN and SVGIG (reference sequence). This CDR3 comprises 14 residues. V shed 1 base and J shed 4 bases, with 13 bases lying between them. Partial CDR3 DNA: TGTGCCTGGAGTGGGCTTCGAATTGCAGAGACC. It specifies CAWSGLRIAET. The full CDR3 reads CAWSGLRIAETQYF.

This clone was counted at least ten times. The read falls 3 residues short of the CDR3 end, and the missing part is taken from the germline J gene. The rearrangement uses TRBV12-3 or TRBV12-4 and TRBJ2-7, with D unresolved. V gave up 3 bases and J gave up 0 bases, with 12 bases separating them. This CDR3 is built from 15 residues. The CDR3 protein is CASSLRQANSYEQYF. CDR3 DNA, as far as it was read: TGTGCCAGCAGTTTGAGGCAGGCGAACTCCTACGAG.

This clone was counted at least ten times. The missing CDR3 end, 3 residues past where the read stops, is filled in from the germline J gene. The chain uses TRBV13 and TRBJ2-2, with 10 bases identical to TRBD1. Germline CDR1 PRHDT, CDR2 FYEKMQ (reference sequence). CDR3 size: 14 residues. J gave up 6 bases and V 4 bases, and 2 bases lay outside the gene matches. The CDR3 DNA, read in part, is TGTGCCAGCAGCTCGACAGGGGGCCCCGGGGAG. Amino acid sequence: CASSSTGGPGE. In full, the CDR3 is CASSSTGGPGELFF.

Ten or more counts support this clone. The observed sequence ends 3 residues before the CDR3 terminus, with the missing tail filled in from the germline J gene. The genes are TRBV20-1 and TRBJ1-1; D perhaps matches TRBD1 (6 bases). CDR3 length: 14 amino acids. Per the germline V gene, CDR1 is DFQATT and CDR2 is SNEGSKA (reference sequence). Trimming stripped 8 bases from V and 0 bases from J, with 16 bases between. CDR3 DNA, as far as it was read: TGCAGTCAGGGGAGGACGGACTTGAACACTGAA. Translated, it gives CSQGRTDLNTE. From start to end, the CDR3 is CSQGRTDLNTEAFF.

This clone was detected ten times or more. The read gets to within 3 residues of the CDR3 end, and the germline J gene fills in the rest. The genes are TRBV7-9 and TRBJ2-2, with D unresolved. The CDR3 is made up of 12 amino acids. The germline gives CDR1 SEHNR, CDR2 FQNEAQ (reference sequence). Trimming stripped 9 bases from V and 5 bases from J, with 10 bases between. The sequenced CDR3 bases are TGTGCCAGGAAAAGCGCGACCGGGGAG. Protein sequence: CARKSATGE. The CDR3 as a whole reads CARKSATGELFF.

In this sample, this clone turned up a few times. The observed sequence ends 3 residues before the CDR3 terminus, with the missing tail filled in from the germline J gene. The V call is TRBV2, the J call TRBJ2-7, with a possible D match to TRBD2 (5 bases). Germline lookup yields CDR1 SNHLY and CDR2 FYNNEI. The V end lost 2 bases, the J end lost 2 bases, and 13 bases lay between the germline ends. This CDR3 has 15 amino acids. This chain's CDR3 is CASSELDLQTYEQYF. The DNA read from the CDR3 is TGTGCCAGCAGTGAATTGGACTTGCAGACCTACGAG.

A few counts support this clone. The read terminates 3 residues ahead of where the CDR3 ends, so the germline J gene completes it. This rearrangement joins TRBV11-2 to TRBJ2-1, with 7 bases identical to TRBD2. Germline V CDR1 and CDR2: SGHAT, FQNNGV. The V and J ends lost 5 bases and 7 bases, in that order; junction bases with no gene match: 11. This CDR3 has 15 amino acids. The CDR3 bases that were read are TGTGCCAGCAGCCCGCGGACTAGGGTAACAAATGAG. Translating it yields CASSPRTRVTNE. From start to end, the CDR3 is CASSPRTRVTNEQFF. The entire variable domain, with the rest obtained from reference TRBV11-2 and TRBJ2-1, is as follows: EAGVAQSPRYKIIEKRQSVAFWCNPISGHATLYWYQQILGQGPKLLIQFQNNGVVDDSQLPKDRFSAERLKGVDSTLKIQPAKLEDSAVYLCASSPRTRVTNEQFFGPGTRLTVL.

Partial CDR3 DNA: TGTGCCAGTAAGGTTGCGGGGGTTCGAAACTATGGC. It specifies CASKVAGVRNYG. The complete CDR3 sequence is CASKVAGVRNYGYTF. This rearrangement joins TRBV19 to TRBJ1-2, with D perhaps TRBD1 (5 bases). The read stops 3 residues short of the end of the CDR3; the missing end is completed from the germline J gene. V lost 7 bases and J 2 bases, leaving 17 bases between the germline ends. Germline lookup yields CDR1 LNHDA and CDR2 SQIVND (reference sequence). The CDR3 runs to 15 residues.

This clone was counted many times. The CDR3 end is not reached by the read, which stops 3 residues before it; the germline J gene fills it in. The chain recombines TRBV30 with TRBJ2-7, with 7 positions matching TRBD2. CDR3 length equals 14 residues. CDR1 is GTSNPN and CDR2 is SVGIG in the germline V gene (reference sequence). Germline trimming cut 4 bases from V and 3 bases from J; bases unmatched to any gene: 9. The CDR3 sequence: CAWTIPGLSYEQYF. Incomplete CDR3 DNA: TGTGCCTGGACAATTCCGGGACTAAGCTACGAG.

Note on this clone: The read ends 3 residues early relative to the CDR3; the germline J gene fills the gap. The chain carries TRBV2 and TRBJ1-1, with D perhaps matching TRBD1 (6 bases). The V and J ends lost 8 bases and 3 bases respectively, with 22 bases between them. CDR1 is SNHLY and CDR2 is FYNNEI in the germline V gene. The CDR3 consists of 16 residues. The DNA read from the CDR3 is TGTGCCAGCGGAATGGGAGGGGGTAATATTGACACTGAA. Encoded protein: CASGMGGGNIDTE. The complete CDR3 protein is CASGMGGGNIDTEAFF.

This clone was seen repeatedly, ten times or more. The read gets to within 3 residues of the CDR3 end, and the germline J gene fills in the rest. The rearrangement links TRBV7-9 to TRBJ2-7, with a possible D match to TRBD1 (6 bases). The CDR3 covers 12 residues. With 6 bases removed from V and 4 bases from J, the gap between germline ends came to 10 bases. Germline V gene sequence: CDR1 SEHNR, CDR2 FQNEAQ (reference sequence). The CDR3 protein is CASSSQGYEQYF. The covered CDR3 bases are TGTGCCAGCAGTTCACAGGGTTACGAG.

This clone was observed many times. The sequenced part of the CDR3 DNA is TGTGCCTGGAGTGGGAACTTGCCCAGGGCGGACGAG. It specifies CAWSGNLPRADE. The entire CDR3 is CAWSGNLPRADEQYF. This rearrangement joins TRBV30 to TRBJ2-7, with D possibly being TRBD1 (5 bases). The read terminates 3 residues before the CDR3 end, so the remaining end is supplied by the germline J gene. Trimming took 1 base from V and 5 from J, leaving 18 bases between them. CDR3 length: 15 residues. Germline lookup yields CDR1 GTSNPN and CDR2 SVGIG (reference sequence).

This clone appeared many times. CDR3 in amino acids: CASSSGTGEGKLFF. The sequenced CDR3 bases are TGTGCCAGCAGCTCCGGGACAGGGGAGGGGAAA. The J gene is TRBJ1-4, the V gene TRBV7-9; 10 nucleotides match TRBD1. The CDR3 end lies 3 residues beyond the end of the read and is filled in from the germline J gene. The CDR3 has 14 amino acids. Germline CDR1 reads SEHNR; CDR2 reads FQNEAQ (reference sequence).

This clone was observed many times. The read gets to within 3 residues of the CDR3 end, and the germline J gene fills in the rest. The rearrangement uses TRBV19 and TRBJ2-7; perhaps TRBD2 as D (5 bases). Germline CDR1 is LNHDA and CDR2 is SQIVND (reference sequence). This CDR3 region has 15 residues. Trimming stripped 10 bases from V and 0 bases from J, with 19 bases between. CDR3 bases read: TGTGCCACCCCTCCAGCGCGGGTGCTCTCCTACGAG. Its translation is CATPPARVLSYE. In full, the CDR3 reads CATPPARVLSYEQYF.

This clone was detected many times. The read terminates 3 residues before the CDR3 end, so the remaining end is supplied by the germline J gene. The rearrangement links TRBV11-2 to TRBJ2-5, with 11 bases fitting TRBD2. The CDR3 extends over 15 amino acids. Trimming cost V 1 base and J 4 bases; bases outside gene matches: 2. Germline V lookup: CDR1 SGHAT, CDR2 FQNNGV. The CDR3 reads CASSLGLAGGETQYF. The sequenced part of the CDR3 DNA is TGTGCCAGCAGCTTAGGGCTAGCGGGAGGAGAGACC. The full variable domain, completed using reference TRBV11-2 and TRBJ2-5, is EAGVAQSPRYKIIEKRQSVAFWCNPISGHATLYWYQQILGQGPKLLIQFQNNGVVDDSQLPKDRFSAERLKGVDSTLKIQPAKLEDSAVYLCASSLGLAGGETQYFGPGTRLLVL.

This clone was picked up many times. The read ends 3 residues shy of where the CDR3 ends; the end is completed using the germline J gene. This chain connects TRBV18 to TRBJ2-3; D unresolved. In germline, CDR1 is KGHSH, CDR2 LQKENI. The V gene lost 3 bases and the J gene lost 1 base, with 8 bases spanning the gap. The CDR3 runs to 14 residues. Partial CDR3 DNA: TGTGCCAGCTCACCCCCAAGCCGCACAGATACG. Protein: CASSPPSRTDT. The full-length CDR3 reads as CASSPPSRTDTQYF.

This clone was observed a few times. With the read ending 3 residues before the CDR3 end, the germline J gene is used to fill in that end. The chain joins TRBV5-6 to TRBJ1-1; D is unclear. V dropped 1 base and J dropped 2 bases, with 9 bases sitting between them. There are 14 residues in the CDR3. Germline lookup yields CDR1 SGHDT and CDR2 YYEEEE. The CDR3 DNA, read in part, is TGTGCCAGCAGCTTGCAGGCCTCCAACACTGAA. Translating it yields CASSLQASNTE. The CDR3 reads in full as CASSLQASNTEAFF.

This clone occurred many times. The read ends 3 residues before the CDR3 terminus; that terminus is restored from the germline J gene. V usage is TRBV24-1 and J usage is TRBJ1-2; 12 positions match TRBD1. Germline values: CDR1 KGHDR, CDR2 SFDVKD. The CDR3 length is 14 residues. Partial CDR3 DNA: TGTGCCACCAGTGACACCGGGACAGGGGGCGGC. Translated: CATSDTGTGGG. The complete CDR3 protein is CATSDTGTGGGYTF.

With regard to this clone: The read terminates 3 residues ahead of where the CDR3 ends, so the germline J gene completes it. V usage is TRBV7-9 and J usage is TRBJ2-3, with 10 bases matching TRBD1. V shed 5 bases and J 4 bases; nucleotides not matched to a gene: 6. The CDR3 runs to 15 residues. Germline V gene lookup returns CDR1 SEHNR and CDR2 FQNEAQ (reference sequence). The CDR3 DNA, read in part, is TGTGCCAGCAGCCCGGGACAGGGGTGGGCAGATACG. Amino acid sequence: CASSPGQGWADT. The CDR3, in full, reads CASSPGQGWADTQYF.

At least ten counts were recorded for this clone. The read comes to an end 3 residues before the CDR3 does, leaving the germline J gene to fill in the end. The chain links TRBV7-9 to TRBJ1-2, with D possibly TRBD1 on 6 matching bases. This CDR3 spans 14 amino acids. Deletions cut 3 bases from V and 6 bases from J, with 14 bases between. In germline, CDR1 is SEHNR, CDR2 FQNEAQ (reference sequence). CDR3 in amino acids: CASSFSGAGDGYTF. CDR3 bases read: TGTGCCAGCAGCTTTTCAGGGGCTGGGGATGGC.

This clone was seen repeatedly, ten times or more. The CDR3 end lies 3 residues beyond the end of the read and is filled in from the germline J gene. The V gene is TRBV20-1, the J gene TRBJ1-2, with a tentative D call TRBD1 (6 bases). The germline gives CDR1 DFQATT, CDR2 SNEGSKA (reference sequence). V lost 8 bases and J lost 6, with 13 bases in between. This CDR3 contains 11 residues. The sequenced part of the CDR3 DNA is TGCAGTCGACAGGAGCAAGATGGC. This encodes CSRQEQDG. The entire CDR3 sequence reads CSRQEQDGYTF.

This clone showed up many times. The read finishes 3 residues shy of the CDR3 end, and the germline J gene is used to complete it. The chain joins TRBV7-8 to TRBJ2-5, with 10 positions matching TRBD1. Germline V lookup: CDR1 SGHVS, CDR2 FQNEAQ. The ends lost 5 bases at V and 1 base at J; junction bases unmatched: 4. The length of the CDR3 is 15 residues. Partial CDR3 DNA: TGTGCCAGCAGCGCCGACAGGGGGCGCCAAGAGACC. Translating gives CASSADRGRQET. The full CDR3 sequence reads CASSADRGRQETQYF.

This clone appeared a few times. The DNA ends 3 residues before the CDR3 does, and the rest of the CDR3 is filled in from the germline J gene. V is TRBV5-1 and J is TRBJ1-2, with 7 bases aligning to TRBD1. The CDR3 length is 15 residues. V shed 0 bases and J 5 bases; nucleotides not matched to a gene: 7. Germline CDR1 reads SGHRS; CDR2 reads YFSETQ. The CDR3 loop is CASSLEVTGSYGYTF. The CDR3 bases that were read are TGCGCCAGCAGCTTGGAAGTGACAGGGTCTTATGGC.

Ten or more counts support this clone. The CDR3 extends 3 residues past the end of the read, so its final part is completed from the germline J gene. The gene calls are TRBV28 and TRBJ2-1; 7 bases align to TRBD2. CDR1 is MDHEN, CDR2 SYDVKM, per germline. The CDR3 extends over 12 amino acids. Losses at the gene ends were 5 bases for V and 9 bases for J; bases not matched to a gene: 4. The CDR3 DNA, read in part, is TGTGCCAGCAGTCTACGCGGGGGTGAG. It yields the protein CASSLRGGE. The whole CDR3 sequence reads CASSLRGGEQFF.

This clone was counted many times. Sequencing ends 3 residues short of the CDR3 end; the germline J gene provides the rest. This sequence joins TRBV5-1 and TRBJ2-2; 9 bases are a match to TRBD2. The germline gives CDR1 SGHRS, CDR2 YFSETQ. V shed 0 bases and J 7 bases; nucleotides not matched to a gene: 7. The CDR3 runs 16 residues. CDR3 DNA (partial): TGCGCCAGCAGCTTGGTGATAGCGGGAGATGGCGGGGAG. It specifies CASSLVIAGDGGE. The complete CDR3 protein is CASSLVIAGDGGELFF.